The 32 T cell receptor beta chains reported below all come from one sample, sequenced in a study of blood T cell repertoires in COVID-19. Profiled with immunoSEQ multiplex PCR; TCRdb holds only in-frame clones, not every one. The data hold about 170,000 clones, with 84% observed a single time. The specimen was PBMCs or T cells enriched from blood (not recorded which). These receptors were obtained from a man aged 45-65 years who had recovered from COVID-19.

V and J are TRBV20-1 and TRBJ2-2; possibly TRBD2 for D (7 bases). The CDR3 contains 11 residues. Looked up from germline, CDR1 is DFQATT and CDR2 is SNEGSKA (reference sequence). CDR3 amino acids: CSSPAGAELFF. CDR3 DNA: TGCAGCTCCCCCGCGGGGGCGGAGCTGTTTTTT.

V and J are TRBV28 and TRBJ2-7, with 12 bases lining up with TRBD1. Looked up from germline, CDR1 is MDHEN and CDR2 is SYDVKM. This CDR3 has 15 residues. V was pared by 10 bases and J by 5 bases, with 12 bases of the junction left unmatched. In nucleotides, the CDR3 is TGTGCCACCGAAACAGGGGGGACAGGGGGCCACGAGCAGTACTTC. It encodes CATETGGTGGHEQYF.

J is TRBJ2-7 and V is TRBV11-2, with a tentative D call TRBD1 (5 bases). The germline V and J ends were trimmed by 1 base and 4 bases, with 8 bases remaining between them. CDR3 size: 13 residues. Germline CDR1 and CDR2: SGHAT and FQNNGV. The CDR3 region has the DNA TGTGCCAGCAGCTTAGCTTCAGGGTACGAGCAGTACTTC. As protein: CASSLASGYEQYF.

The chain carries TRBV19 and TRBJ1-5; the match to TRBD1 covers 7 bases. The germline CDR1 and CDR2 sequences are LNHDA and SQIVND (reference sequence). V shed 5 bases, J shed 0 bases, and the junction held 10 bases outside the gene matches. The CDR3 is 17 residues long. CDR3 sequence (DNA): TGTGCCAGTAGTTTGGACAGGCCCGGCGTTAGCAATCAGCCCCAGCATTTT. It is translated as CASSLDRPGVSNQPQHF.

J is TRBJ1-2 and V is TRBV28, with 10 bases lining up with TRBD1. Germline assignment: CDR1 MDHEN and CDR2 SYDVKM. The trim removed 7 bases at V and 5 bases at J, leaving 7 bases unmatched. The CDR3 consists of 14 residues. CDR3 protein: CASTPGQGRYGYTF. CDR3 nucleotides: TGTGCCAGCACTCCGGGACAGGGGAGGTATGGCTACACCTTC.

This clone was counted ten times or more. The chain recombines TRBV28 with TRBJ1-2, with D possibly being TRBD1 (6 bases). CDR1 MDHEN and CDR2 SYDVKM come from the germline V gene. V gave up 3 bases and J gave up 4 bases, with 18 bases separating them. This CDR3 has 16 amino acids. As DNA, the CDR3 is TGTGCCAGCAGTTTCGGCGGGGGCTTTTTTGGCTATGGCTACACCTTC. This gives the protein CASSFGGGFFGYGYTF.

The CDR3 sequence: CASSFRGRNQPQHF. The CDR3 nucleotides are TGTGCCAGCAGTTTCAGGGGGCGCAATCAGCCCCAGCATTTT. This chain connects TRBV6-5 to TRBJ1-5; 8 bases line up with TRBD1. V was pared by 4 bases and J by 2 bases, with 1 base of the junction left unmatched. Germline CDR1 reads MNHEY; CDR2 reads SVGAGI. CDR3 length: 14 amino acids.

The V and J genes are TRBV2 and TRBJ2-7; 7 positions match TRBD2. CDR1 and CDR2 (germline): SNHLY, FYNNEI. Trimming removed 5 bases from V and 4 bases from J; junction bases left unmatched: 11. CDR3 length: 15 amino acids. Written as DNA, the CDR3 is TGTGCCAGCAGTCTAGGCCAGCGGGGTTCTTACGAGCAGTACTTC. It translates to CASSLGQRGSYEQYF.

In this sample, this clone turned up a few times. This chain uses TRBV5-8 with TRBJ2-2; TRBD2 might be the D (6 bases). CDR1 is SGHTS, CDR2 YDEGEE, per germline. The CDR3 covers 14 residues. The V and J ends lost 4 bases and 3 bases respectively, with 10 bases between them. This CDR3 is CASSPGSYTGELFF. CDR3 DNA sequence: TGTGCCAGCAGCCCCGGGAGTTACACCGGGGAGCTGTTTTTT.

The chain has TRBV18 and TRBJ2-4, with 11 positions matching TRBD1. With V trimmed by 5 bases and J by 5 bases, 14 bases remained unmatched. This CDR3 comprises 18 residues. Looked up from germline, CDR1 is KGHSH and CDR2 is LQKENI. CDR3 sequence reads: CASSSRTGQGAYQNIQYF. Here the CDR3 DNA reads TGTGCCAGCTCATCCCGAACAGGACAGGGGGCTTACCAAAACATTCAGTACTTC.

The chain employs TRBV30 and TRBJ1-2, with D maybe TRBD1 (6 bases). The CDR3 contains 14 residues. Germline CDR1 GTSNPN, CDR2 SVGIG (reference sequence). With 3 bases removed from V and 6 bases from J, the gap between germline ends came to 17 bases. The CDR3 region has the DNA TGTGCCTGGAGCCTTTTTTGGGGACACAATGGCTACACCTTC. Its translation: CAWSLFWGHNGYTF.

V and J are TRBV15 and TRBJ2-7; 8 positions agree with TRBD2. In germline, CDR1 is LNHNV, CDR2 YYDKDF (reference sequence). With V trimmed by 5 bases and J by 1 base, 4 bases remained unmatched. This CDR3 spans 14 amino acids. In DNA, the CDR3 is TGTGCCACCAGCGATAGCGGGGCTTCCTACGAGCAGTACTTC. As protein: CATSDSGASYEQYF.

Only one count was recorded for this clone. The genes are TRBV19 and TRBJ2-5; D gene unclear. Germline V gene lookup returns CDR1 LNHDA and CDR2 SQIVND (reference sequence). This CDR3 has 14 amino acids. Trimming stripped 5 bases from V and 3 bases from J, with 13 bases between. The CDR3 sequence: CASSPTLTKETQYF. In nucleotides, the CDR3 is TGTGCCAGTAGTCCCACCCTGACAAAAGAGACCCAGTACTTC.

CDR3 sequence reads: CAWSTSTGTNEKLFF. The CDR3 DNA reads TGTGCCTGGAGTACATCGACAGGGACTAATGAAAAACTGTTTTTT. The genes are TRBV30 and TRBJ1-4, with 7 nucleotides matching TRBD1. V lost 2 bases and J lost 2; bases outside the gene matches: 5. This CDR3 has 15 residues. CDR1 and CDR2 from the germline V gene are GTSNPN and SVGIG (reference sequence).

The CDR3 nucleotides are TGCGCCAGCAGCTTGGATAGCGGGGGGGCTCCCACAGATACGCAGTATTTT. Protein sequence: CASSLDSGGAPTDTQYF. The J gene is TRBJ2-3, the V gene TRBV5-1; 11 nucleotides match TRBD2. Germline-derived CDR1 and CDR2 are SGHRS and YFSETQ. V lost 0 bases to trimming and J lost 2 bases; unmatched junction nucleotides: 5. This CDR3 contains 17 residues.

The J gene is TRBJ2-7, the V gene TRBV5-6; 7 bases are shared with TRBD1. The germline V gene encodes CDR1 SGHDT and CDR2 YYEEEE. The CDR3 has 13 residues. Unmatched junction bases numbered 2, after V lost 2 bases and J lost 3 bases. Written as DNA, the CDR3 is TGTGCCAGCAGCTTAAGGGGGCTCTACGAGCAGTACTTC. It yields the protein CASSLRGLYEQYF.

V is TRBV6-6 and J is TRBJ2-1; 8 bases match TRBD1. V gave up 7 bases and J gave up 3 bases; unmatched junction bases: 8. Germline assignment: CDR1 MNHNY and CDR2 SVGAGI (reference sequence). This CDR3 region has 15 residues. The CDR3 DNA reads as TGTGCCAGCAAAGCCGGGACAGGTTTCTACAATGAGCAGTTCTTC. Translated: CASKAGTGFYNEQFF.

The rearrangement uses TRBV18 and TRBJ1-5; D remains unclear. There are 16 residues in the CDR3. The ends were cut back, 5 bases at V and 1 base at J, with 15 bases in the middle. CDR1 is KGHSH and CDR2 is LQKENI in the germline V gene. In DNA form, the CDR3 reads TGTGCCAGCTCATCACAAGAGGGAGGCAGCAATCAGCCCCAGCATTTT. Amino acids: CASSSQEGGSNQPQHF.

Worth noting for this clone: The same CDR3 is also encoded by other DNA sequences in this sample. The chain employs TRBV7-3 and TRBJ1-1, with D perhaps matching TRBD1 (6 bases). The CDR3 runs 13 residues. The germline gives CDR1 SGHTA, CDR2 FQGTGA. The germline V and J ends were trimmed by 6 bases and 2 bases, with 10 bases remaining between them. The CDR3 loop is CASSSQGNTEAFF. The CDR3 DNA reads TGTGCCAGCAGTTCACAGGGAAACACTGAAGCTTTCTTT.

This clone was seen a few times. V and J are TRBV11-3 and TRBJ2-2; unclear D gene. CDR1 is SGHNT, CDR2 YENEEA, per germline. There are 14 residues in the CDR3. Trimming pared 4 bases from V and 1 base from J, leaving 7 bases between. The CDR3, as DNA: TGTGCCAGCAGCTCCAGGCGGAACACCGGGGAGCTGTTTTTT. Translation gives CASSSRRNTGELFF.

The V call is TRBV12-3 or TRBV12-4, the J call TRBJ1-3; D is unresolved. The CDR3 consists of 13 residues. The V end lost 2 bases, the J end lost 0 bases, and 2 bases lay between the germline ends. The CDR3 coding sequence is TGTGCCAGCAGTTTATACTCTGGAAACACCATATATTTT. Translating it yields CASSLYSGNTIYF.

The chain links TRBV11-3 to TRBJ1-2; a possible D gene is TRBD1 (5 bases). The CDR3 is 13 residues long. The V gene lost 3 bases and the J gene lost 8 bases, with 13 bases spanning the gap. Germline assignment: CDR1 SGHNT and CDR2 YENEEA. Written as DNA, the CDR3 is TGTGCCAGCAGCTTGTGGACAAGGGGAGGCTACACCTTC. Protein sequence: CASSLWTRGGYTF.

The chain joins TRBV3-1 (or the pseudogene TRBV3-2) to TRBJ2-2, with 7 positions matching TRBD2. The J segment lost 5 bases and the V segment lost 1 base, leaving 7 bases of the junction unmatched. Germline V gene lookup returns CDR1 LGHDT and CDR2 YNNKEL (reference sequence). The CDR3 loop spans 16 amino acids. The CDR3 DNA reads as TGTGCCAGCAGCCAAGTTCGGACTAGATCTACCGGGGAGCTGTTTTTT. This codes for CASSQVRTRSTGELFF.

This chain uses TRBV15 with TRBJ1-1; D perhaps matches TRBD1 (6 bases). CDR1 is LNHNV, CDR2 YYDKDF, per germline (reference sequence). V dropped 0 bases and J dropped 1 base, with 6 bases sitting between them. The CDR3 runs 14 residues. The CDR3 is CATSREGGNTEAFF. CDR3 bases: TGTGCCACCAGCAGAGAAGGGGGGAACACTGAAGCTTTCTTT.

The chain is built from TRBV2 and TRBJ1-2, with D possibly being TRBD1 (6 bases). The germline V gene has CDR1 SNHLY and CDR2 FYNNEI. This CDR3 contains 14 residues. With 7 bases removed from V and 4 bases from J, the gap between germline ends came to 16 bases. The CDR3 DNA sequence: TGTGCCAGCACGGAGGCAGGGGCCGGCTATGGCTACACCTTC. It yields the protein CASTEAGAGYGYTF.

A note on this clone: A junction boundary mismatches the germline segment, possibly from a read error. The chain joins TRBV6-5 to TRBJ1-1; D unresolved. Per germline, CDR1 MNHEY and CDR2 SVGAGI. The CDR3 runs 14 residues. The CDR3 DNA is TGTGCCAGCAGTCCCCCGACCGGGAACGCTGAAGCTTTCTTT. Protein: CASSPPTGNAEAFF.

The CDR3 DNA follows: TGCGCCAGCAGCCGGGACAGGGGTAACTATGGCTACACCTTC. Its protein product is CASSRDRGNYGYTF. The chain combines TRBV4-1 with TRBJ1-2; 10 bases agree with TRBD1. The ends lost 4 bases at V and 1 base at J; junction bases unmatched: 0. This CDR3 is 14 amino acids long. Germline values: CDR1 MGHRA, CDR2 YSYEKL.

The rearrangement links TRBV29-1 to TRBJ2-7; D is possibly TRBD2 (6 bases). This CDR3 has 12 residues. Germline assignment: CDR1 SQVTM and CDR2 ANQGSEA. The germline V and J ends were trimmed by 5 bases and 1 base, with 9 bases remaining between them. The CDR3: CSVRGGSYEQYF. In nucleotides, the CDR3 is TGCAGCGTTCGGGGAGGATCCTACGAGCAGTACTTC.

CDR3: CASSTPDRQETQYF. CDR3 sequence (DNA): TGTGCCAGCAGTACACCGGACAGACAAGAGACCCAGTACTTC. This chain links TRBV27 with TRBJ2-5; a weak D match, TRBD1 (6 bases). The CDR3 extends over 14 amino acids. V lost 5 bases, J lost 2 bases, and 12 bases lay in between. Germline loops: CDR1 MNHEY, CDR2 SMNVEV (reference sequence).

The rearrangement uses TRBV21-1 and TRBJ1-2; the table's D call of TRBD1 was not tested on the DNA. TRBV21-1 is recorded as a pseudogene. CDR3 size: 16 residues. CDR3 in amino acids: CASSKRTGEKSYGYTF. The CDR3 DNA follows: TGTGCCAGCAGCAAACGGACAGGGGAGAAGTCCTATGGCTACACCTTC.

The chain recombines TRBV9 with TRBJ1-3; 7 bases are a match to TRBD1. After removal of 0 bases from V and 2 bases from J, the junction contained 5 bases not matched to a gene. The CDR3 covers 16 residues. CDR1 is SGDLS, CDR2 YYNGEE, per germline. CDR3 residues: CASSVALTGTGNTIYF. The CDR3 DNA reads TGTGCCAGCAGCGTAGCCCTGACAGGGACTGGAAACACCATATATTTT.

This chain connects TRBV5-1 to TRBJ1-2; 9 bases map to TRBD1. The CDR3 spans 16 residues. Germline V gene data show CDR1 as SGHRS and CDR2 as YFSETQ. J gave up 8 bases and V 3 bases, and 14 bases lay outside the gene matches. In nucleotides, the CDR3 is TGCGCCAGCAGCTCGGTCCAAACAGGGGGCGTAAGAGGCTACACCTTC. It is translated as CASSSVQTGGVRGYTF. Supplemented by reference TRBV5-1 and TRBJ1-2, the full variable domain reads KAGVTQTPRYLIKTRGQQVTLSCSPISGHRSVSWYQQTPGQGLQFLFEYFSETQRNKGNFPGRFSGRQFSNSRSEMNVSTLELGDSALYLCASSSVQTGGVRGYTFGSGTRLTVV.